This T cell receptor beta chain was observed in a study of molecular identifiers for immune sequencing clone quantification. This clonotype was seen ten or more times. V shed 1 base and J shed 4 bases, with 13 bases lying between them. CDR1 is LGHNA, CDR2 YSLEER, per germline. The CDR3 contains 15 residues. Preparation methods for the bulk TCR libraries were those previously described, with listed TCR primers. TCRdb processed the PCR reads anew with MiXCR; each CDR3 protein has one entry. The sample consists of 60,000 to 70,000 distinct CDR3 sequences, 15% to 20% of them appearing once. The V gene is TRBV4-3, the J gene TRBJ2-5; D possibly matches TRBD1 or TRBD2 (5 bases each). This clonotype was sampled from a human donor in good health. Some libraries in this study had Jurkat cell RNA spiked in. Sequencing was done on a sample of naive CD8+ T cells from blood, with Jurkat cell RNA spiked in. The subset is: FACS-sorted CD8+CD4-CCR7+CD45RA+ naive T cells. The DNA for the CDR3 is TGCGCCAGCAGCCAAGTCTCCATGGGGGTAGAGACCCAGTACTTC. It encodes CASSQVSMGVETQYF.